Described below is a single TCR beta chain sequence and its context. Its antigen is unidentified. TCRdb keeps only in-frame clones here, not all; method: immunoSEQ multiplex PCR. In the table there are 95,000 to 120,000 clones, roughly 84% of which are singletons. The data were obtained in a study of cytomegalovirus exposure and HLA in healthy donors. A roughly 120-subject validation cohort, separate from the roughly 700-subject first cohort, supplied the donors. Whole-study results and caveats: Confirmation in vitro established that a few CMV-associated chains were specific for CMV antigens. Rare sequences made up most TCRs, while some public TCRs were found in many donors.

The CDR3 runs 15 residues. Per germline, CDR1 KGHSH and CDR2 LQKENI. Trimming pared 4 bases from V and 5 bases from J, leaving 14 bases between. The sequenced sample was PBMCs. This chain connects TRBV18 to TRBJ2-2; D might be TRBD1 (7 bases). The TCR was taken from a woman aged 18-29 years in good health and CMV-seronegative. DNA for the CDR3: TGTGCCAGCTCACAATCACAGGGGAGGACCGGGGAGCTGTTTTTT. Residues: CASSQSQGRTGELFF.